Below, 5 T cell receptor beta chains from the same sample are listed, as sequenced in a study of T cells after yellow fever vaccination (dated by TCRdb to between 2018 and 2021). The receptor library was made with 5' RACE. Data came from an Illumina HiSeq 2500. TCRdb trimmed the raw reads at Q25, called clones with MiXCR and kept productive beta chains. Rows matching on CDR3 protein sequence are summarized as one entry with the most common DNA and genes. This sample gives around 110,000 distinct CDR3 sequences in total; roughly 8.9% of them show up just once. The ten largest account for less than 30% of the sample. The treatment or condition label here, explained by the study, means: live attenuated yellow fever vaccine strain. Sequencing was performed on CD8+ T cells sorted from PBMCs, taken 45 days after the yellow fever booster vaccination. The receptors stem from a young man who received the YFV17D yellow fever vaccine.

This clonotype has at least ten counts. This chain joins TRBV29-1 and TRBJ2-2; the D is unclear. The CDR3 covers 13 residues. The germline V and J ends were trimmed by 6 bases and 2 bases, with 10 bases remaining between them. The V gene's germline CDR1 is SQVTM and CDR2 ANQGSEA. The CDR3 sequence: CSVTAVNTGELFF. The CDR3 DNA reads TGCAGCGTCACGGCCGTAAACACCGGGGAGCTGTTTTTT.

The chain is built from TRBV2 and TRBJ2-2; D is unresolved. Germline V lookup: CDR1 SNHLY, CDR2 FYNNEI. V was cut by 0 bases and J by 0 bases, with 8 bases left in between. The CDR3 runs to 16 residues. The CDR3 spells CASSEALGTNTGELFF. The CDR3 DNA is TGTGCCAGCAGTGAAGCGCTAGGGACGAACACCGGGGAGCTGTTTTTT.

The V and J genes are TRBV9 and TRBJ2-6; 10 bases fit TRBD1. The trim removed 2 bases at V and 4 bases at J, leaving 6 bases unmatched. The CDR3 contains 17 residues. The germline CDR1 and CDR2 sequences are SGDLS and YYNGEE. The CDR3 loop is CASSVDGTGAGANVLTF. DNA of the CDR3: TGTGCCAGCAGCGTTGACGGGACAGGGGCAGGGGCCAACGTCCTGACTTTC.

In this sample, this clonotype turned up many times. J is TRBJ2-3 and V is TRBV5-5; D is perhaps TRBD2 (6 bases). V lost 4 bases to trimming and J lost 4 bases, with 13 bases between them. Germline loops: CDR1 SGHKS, CDR2 YYEKEE (reference sequence). There are 14 residues in the CDR3. CDR3 sequence: CASSPGWGADTQYF. DNA for the CDR3: TGTGCCAGCAGCCCGGGGTGGGGGGCAGATACGCAGTATTTT.

Ten or more counts support this clonotype. The chain links TRBV5-1 to TRBJ2-1; 11 nucleotides align to TRBD2. CDR1 and CDR2 (germline): SGHRS, YFSETQ. J lost 8 bases, V lost 0 bases, and 4 bases had no gene match. The CDR3 length is 15 residues. DNA for the CDR3: TGCGCCAGCAGCTTGGAACTAGCGGGAGTCGATGAGCAGTTCTTC. Its translation is CASSLELAGVDEQFF.